A single sample is the source of the 20 T cell receptor beta chains below, sequenced in a study of response to subunit inactivated influenza vaccine. TCRdb used MiXCR to reprocess the RT-PCR reads, holding one entry per CDR3 protein. The repertoire holds about 650,000 distinct CDR3 sequences, approximately 15% seen once, with roughly 12% in the top ten. Sequences were derived from PBMCs from blood, sampled about 11 days after vaccination. These receptor sequences come from a man between 50 and 59 years old who received an inactivated influenza vaccine.

This clonotype occurred a few times. The V gene is TRBV20-1, the J gene TRBJ2-3, with a weak D call TRBD1 (5 bases). The CDR3 contains 15 residues. Deletions cut 6 bases from V and 8 bases from J, with 24 bases between. Germline V lookup: CDR1 DFQATT, CDR2 SNEGSKA (reference sequence). CDR3 amino acids: CSAYPPTGRKSTQYF. In DNA form, the CDR3 reads TGCAGTGCATACCCCCCAACAGGACGGAAAAGTACGCAGTATTTT.

This clonotype was counted only a few times. V and J are TRBV20-1 and TRBJ2-7; 7 bases agree with TRBD1. Germline CDR1 DFQATT, CDR2 SNEGSKA (reference sequence). With 4 bases clipped from V and 0 bases from J, the junction kept 3 bases outside the gene matches. This CDR3 contains 13 residues. The chain's CDR3 is CSATTGSSYEQYF. The DNA of the CDR3 is TGCAGTGCTACGACAGGGAGCTCCTACGAGCAGTACTTC.

V and J are TRBV11-2 and TRBJ2-5; TRBD2 might be the D (6 bases). Germline values: CDR1 SGHAT, CDR2 FQNNGV. V shed 2 bases and J shed 2 bases, with 24 bases lying between them. CDR3 length: 19 residues. CDR3 DNA: TGTGCCAGCAGCTTAAGGTTCCCCCCGTTGGCTAGCGAGCAAGAGACCCAGTACTTC. Residues: CASSLRFPPLASEQETQYF.

The chain combines TRBV7-9 with TRBJ2-1; possible D gene TRBD1, 6 bases. The germline V and J ends were trimmed by 1 base and 2 bases, with 12 bases remaining between them. Germline CDR1 reads SEHNR; CDR2 reads FQNEAQ (reference sequence). The CDR3 consists of 16 residues. The CDR3 region is CASSLVMGATYNEQFF. The CDR3 DNA reads TGTGCCAGCAGCTTAGTTATGGGGGCGACCTACAATGAGCAGTTCTTC.

This clonotype was detected a few times. The chain's CDR3 is CASRLRGRKSSYEQYF. The CDR3, as DNA: TGTGCAAGTCGCCTACGTGGACGTAAGAGCTCCTACGAGCAGTACTTC. The V gene is TRBV12-2, the J gene TRBJ2-7. TRBV12-2 is classified as a pseudogene. This CDR3 contains 16 residues.

This chain connects TRBV28 to TRBJ2-7; TRBD2 aligns across 11 bases. The CDR3 spans 18 residues. Trimming cost V 2 bases and J 3 bases; bases outside gene matches: 12. Germline values: CDR1 MDHEN, CDR2 SYDVKM. The CDR3 sequence: CASSLVVAGGQSDYEQYF. In nucleotides, the CDR3 is TGTGCCAGCAGTTTAGTGGTAGCGGGGGGGCAATCGGACTACGAGCAGTACTTC.

This sequence joins TRBV10-3 and TRBJ1-5; no reliable D call. The V gene lost 2 bases and the J gene lost 0 bases, with 11 bases spanning the gap. This CDR3 is 16 amino acids long. CDR1 is ENHRY and CDR2 is SYGVKD in the germline V gene. CDR3 region: CAISEATDYSNQPQHF. Written as DNA, the CDR3 is TGTGCCATCAGTGAGGCGACCGATTATAGCAATCAGCCCCAGCATTTT.

This clonotype was detected a few times. This chain joins TRBV12-3 or TRBV12-4 and TRBJ2-1; D call uncertain. V was cut by 3 bases and J by 5 bases, with 8 bases left in between. CDR3 size: 13 residues. The CDR3 loop is CASSFQSNNEQFF. The CDR3 coding sequence is TGTGCCAGCAGTTTCCAGAGCAACAATGAGCAGTTCTTC.

V and J are TRBV15 and TRBJ1-2, with unresolved D. The length of the CDR3 is 11 residues. Germline V gene sequence: CDR1 LNHNV, CDR2 YYDKDF (reference sequence). V shed 0 bases and J shed 9 bases, with 5 bases lying between them. CDR3 protein: CATSRDLRYTF. The CDR3 bases are TGTGCCACCAGCAGAGATCTACGCTACACCTTC.

V and J are TRBV28 and TRBJ1-5; D uncertain. The V gene lost 5 bases and the J gene lost 6 bases, with 17 bases spanning the gap. Germline CDR1 reads MDHEN; CDR2 reads SYDVKM. The length of the CDR3 is 15 residues. CDR3 sequence reads: CASSPRFFASQPQHF. CDR3 nucleotide sequence: TGTGCCAGCAGTCCCAGGTTTTTCGCGAGTCAGCCCCAGCATTTT.

The genes are TRBV20-1 and TRBJ1-5; D gene unclear. The CDR3 sequence is 11 residues long. CDR1 and CDR2 from the germline V gene are DFQATT and SNEGSKA (reference sequence). Deletions cut 2 bases from V and 6 bases from J, with 5 bases between. This CDR3 is CSARLGQPQHF. For the CDR3, the DNA is TGCAGTGCTAGACTGGGTCAGCCCCAGCATTTT.

This clonotype has more than one count but fewer than ten. The chain links TRBV4-2 to TRBJ2-3; D is perhaps TRBD2 (6 bases). Germline V lookup: CDR1 LGHNA, CDR2 YNFKEQ. V gave up 4 bases and J gave up 3 bases, with 11 bases separating them. CDR3 length: 14 residues. CDR3 protein: CASSPAGRTDTQYF. The CDR3 nucleotides read TGTGCCAGCAGCCCCGCAGGGAGGACAGATACGCAGTATTTT.

The rearrangement joins TRBV10-1 to TRBJ2-7; 8 positions match TRBD1. Per the germline V gene, CDR1 is WNHNN and CDR2 is SYGVQD (reference sequence). J was trimmed by 7 bases and V by 0 bases; bases with no gene match: 2. The CDR3 has 13 residues. The CDR3 sequence: CASSESRTGEQYF. CDR3 nucleotide sequence: TGCGCCAGCAGTGAGTCTCGGACAGGGGAGCAGTACTTC.

The chain employs TRBV28 and TRBJ2-3; 7 bases fit TRBD1. Germline V gives CDR1 MDHEN, CDR2 SYDVKM. This CDR3 has 16 residues. V was pared by 7 bases and J by 2 bases, with 12 bases of the junction left unmatched. The CDR3 nucleotides read TGTGCCAGCACGAAGGGAACTGGACAGGACACAGATACGCAGTATTTT. It is translated as CASTKGTGQDTDTQYF.

This clonotype was seen a handful of times. This CDR3 reads CASSERPTHQETQYF. The CDR3 bases are TGTGCCAGCAGCGAGAGGCCCACTCACCAAGAGACCCAGTACTTC. The rearrangement links TRBV7-2 to TRBJ2-5; unclear D gene. Germline V gene data show CDR1 as SGHTA and CDR2 as FQGNSA. This CDR3 is 15 amino acids long. The V end was cut by 5 bases, the J end by 0 bases, with 13 bases between.

This clonotype was found a few times. This sequence joins TRBV28 and TRBJ2-2; 9 bases fit TRBD1. From germline, CDR1 is MDHEN and CDR2 SYDVKM. The CDR3 spans 15 residues. The V and J ends lost 4 bases and 5 bases, in that order; junction bases with no gene match: 5. CDR3 nucleotides: TGTGCCAGCAGTTACCGGGACAGGGATACCGGGGAGCTGTTTTTT. Translating it yields CASSYRDRDTGELFF.

This clonotype has only a few counts. The chain has TRBV30 and TRBJ1-2; D might be TRBD1 (5 bases). Germline CDR1 is GTSNPN and CDR2 is SVGIG (reference sequence). Trimming stripped 5 bases from V and 5 bases from J, with 18 bases between. The CDR3 loop spans 14 amino acids. The CDR3 protein is CAWQGGRVGYGYTF. As DNA, the CDR3 is TGTGCCTGGCAAGGTGGCAGGGTGGGGTATGGCTACACCTTC.

The rearrangement links TRBV6-2 or TRBV6-3 to TRBJ2-3, with 11 bases identical to TRBD2. The CDR3 is made up of 14 amino acids. The germline gives CDR1 MNHEY, CDR2 SVGEGT. The V and J ends lost 8 bases and 4 bases, in that order; junction bases with no gene match: 5. The CDR3 bases are TGTGCCAGCCGTGCTAGCGGGAGGCCAGATACGCAGTATTTT. Translation gives CASRASGRPDTQYF.

This clonotype was detected ten times or more. CDR3 bases: TGTGCCAGCAACCGCCAGGGGGCATGGGATGGCTACACCTTC. Its protein is CASNRQGAWDGYTF. The chain is built from TRBV12-3 or TRBV12-4 and TRBJ1-2; 8 bases line up with TRBD1. Trimming took 7 bases from V and 6 from J; bases not matched to a gene: 10. The CDR3 spans 14 residues.

V and J are TRBV29-1 and TRBJ2-7; D gene uncertain. The V and J ends lost 2 bases and 0 bases respectively, with 11 bases between them. The length of the CDR3 is 14 residues. Germline V CDR1 and CDR2: SQVTM, ANQGSEA. CDR3 DNA: TGCAGCGTTGAAACTCAGCAACACTCCTACGAGCAGTACTTC. This translates into CSVETQQHSYEQYF.